Sequencing of this T cell receptor beta chain was carried out in a study of identical twins. CDR1 is MNHEY and CDR2 is SMNVEV in the germline V gene (reference sequence). The CDR3 spans 16 residues. With 5 bases clipped from V and 10 bases from J, the junction kept 17 bases outside the gene matches. This clonotype was observed a handful of times. TCRdb re-called the 5' RACE reads with MiXCR, one entry per CDR3 protein. This table holds some 320,000 distinct CDR3 sequences, around 12% found once. These data were also filed under a second study, of yellow fever vaccine responses in identical twins.

The J gene is TRBJ2-1, the V gene TRBV27, with 7 nucleotides matching TRBD2. What was sequenced was CD8+ T cells sorted from blood. The TCR comes from a woman aged 18-29 years in good health. The CDR3 loop is CASSPTGLRSSLEQFF. The CDR3 nucleotides are TGTGCCAGCAGTCCCACGGGACTAAGGTCCTCGCTCGAGCAGTTCTTC.